A single sample gave rise to the 21 T cell receptor beta chains below, sequenced in a study of cytomegalovirus exposure and HLA in healthy donors (TCRdb year 2017). Libraries were built with the immunoSEQ multiplex PCR assay. For the multiplex PCR, a mixture combining 60 forward primers for TCR Vbeta segments and 13 reverse primers for TCR Jbeta segments was used. TCRdb holds this immuneACCESS table with in-frame rearrangements only. Some clones are missing; in checked studies, unresolved V genes explain under half, and the rest has no known cause. The sample table holds approximately 150,000 clones, of which approximately 72% were seen once. The ten top clones hold under 3% of the sample. The sample comprised PBMCs. The receptors were gathered from a human donor in good health.

The V gene is TRBV5-1, the J gene TRBJ2-5, with TRBD1 identical over 9 bases. Germline CDR1 and CDR2: SGHRS and YFSETQ. This CDR3 has 15 amino acids. V gave up 1 base and J gave up 4 bases; unmatched junction bases: 5. CDR3 loop: CASSLSGTGRETQYF. CDR3 bases: TGCGCCAGCAGCTTGTCCGGGACAGGGAGAGAGACCCAGTACTTC. Full variable domain (rest looked up from reference TRBV5-1 and TRBJ2-5): KAGVTQTPRYLIKTRGQQVTLSCSPISGHRSVSWYQQTPGQGLQFLFEYFSETQRNKGNFPGRFSGRQFSNSRSEMNVSTLELGDSALYLCASSLSGTGRETQYFGPGTRLLVL.

The table lists this clone with a count of one. This rearrangement joins TRBV27 to TRBJ1-2, with 9 bases lining up with TRBD1. The V segment lost 5 bases and the J segment 7 bases; nucleotides outside the gene matches: 8. The CDR3 covers 14 residues. Germline values: CDR1 MNHEY, CDR2 SMNVEV (reference sequence). CDR3 DNA: TGTGCCAGCAGTCCCCGGACAGGGGAATCTGGCTACACCTTC. This sequence encodes CASSPRTGESGYTF.

This chain connects TRBV5-4 to TRBJ2-1, with a weak D call TRBD2 (6 bases). The V gene's germline CDR1 is SGHNT and CDR2 YYREEE (reference sequence). This CDR3 region has 15 residues. V shed 0 bases and J shed 6 bases, with 13 bases lying between them. The chain's CDR3 is CASSLGGDGGNEQFF. In nucleotides, the CDR3 is TGTGCCAGCAGCTTGGGGGGCGACGGGGGCAATGAGCAGTTCTTC.

This clone appeared a few times. This chain uses TRBV27 with TRBJ1-5; 8 positions agree with TRBD1. The V gene's germline CDR1 is MNHEY and CDR2 SMNVEV (reference sequence). The J segment lost 7 bases and the V segment lost 4 bases, leaving 9 bases of the junction unmatched. This CDR3 is 15 amino acids long. CDR3 in amino acids: CASSSVSGGVQPQHF. The CDR3 DNA sequence: TGTGCCAGCAGTTCGGTGTCAGGGGGCGTCCAGCCCCAGCATTTT.

This clone was observed a few times. The CDR3 DNA is TGTGCCAGCAGCTCTCGCTTTACCGGGACATCGAACACAGATACGCAGTATTTT. This sequence encodes CASSSRFTGTSNTDTQYF. The chain links TRBV5-6 to TRBJ2-3, with D maybe TRBD1 (6 bases). The CDR3 covers 18 residues. V shed 3 bases and J shed 2 bases, with 22 bases lying between them. The germline gives CDR1 SGHDT, CDR2 YYEEEE.

The chain couples TRBV21-1 to TRBJ1-2. TRBV21-1 is marked as a pseudogene. The CDR3 totals 12 residues. The CDR3 DNA follows: TGTGCCAGCAGCAAGGTAGAAGATGGCTACACCTTC. Translated, it gives CASSKVEDGYTF.

This chain uses TRBV29-1 with TRBJ1-1, with D possibly being TRBD1 (5 bases). V lost 4 bases, J lost 3 bases, and 9 bases lay in between. From germline, CDR1 is SQVTM and CDR2 ANQGSEA. The CDR3 totals 12 residues. CDR3 sequence reads: CSVGEGDTEAFF. CDR3 nucleotide sequence: TGCAGCGTTGGCGAAGGGGACACTGAAGCTTTCTTT.

The genes are TRBV25-1 and TRBJ2-1; 8 positions agree with TRBD2. Trimming removed 4 bases from V and 4 bases from J; junction bases left unmatched: 9. Germline V gene sequence: CDR1 MGHDK, CDR2 SYGVNS. This CDR3 is built from 16 residues. In DNA form, the CDR3 reads TGTGCCAGCAGTGCCGTGGACGGGGGGGGGTACAATGAGCAGTTCTTC. Translation: CASSAVDGGGYNEQFF.

The chain is built from TRBV11-3 and TRBJ2-1; TRBD2 matches 10 bases. From germline, CDR1 is SGHNT and CDR2 YENEEA. The CDR3 runs to 17 residues. The J segment lost 1 base and the V segment lost 1 base, leaving 4 bases of the junction unmatched. The CDR3 DNA reads TGTGCCAGCAGCTTAGGGATACTAGCGGGGTCCTACAATGAGCAGTTCTTC. Protein product: CASSLGILAGSYNEQFF.

This clone was detected only once. The V and J genes are TRBV19 and TRBJ1-1, with 7 bases that match TRBD1. The germline gives CDR1 LNHDA, CDR2 SQIVND (reference sequence). CDR3 size: 17 residues. V was pared by 6 bases and J by 2 bases, with 15 bases of the junction left unmatched. DNA for the CDR3: TGTGCCAGTAGCCCCCAGGTAGGGACAGAGCCTAACACTGAAGCTTTCTTT. It is translated as CASSPQVGTEPNTEAFF.

This rearrangement joins TRBV2 to TRBJ1-1; perhaps TRBD1 as D (6 bases). Trimming stripped 6 bases from V and 2 bases from J, with 22 bases between. Germline lookup yields CDR1 SNHLY and CDR2 FYNNEI. The CDR3 extends over 17 amino acids. The CDR3 is CASRRTATGQDNTEAFF. CDR3 coding DNA: TGTGCCAGCAGGAGGACAGCTACAGGTCAGGATAACACTGAAGCTTTCTTT.

This sequence joins TRBV6-6 and TRBJ1-2, with D perhaps TRBD1 (6 bases). The CDR3 loop spans 14 amino acids. Germline assignment: CDR1 MNHNY and CDR2 SVGAGI (reference sequence). The V end lost 6 bases, the J end lost 4 bases, and 15 bases lay between the germline ends. CDR3 DNA sequence: TGTGCCAGCAGGGGGGCAGGGATAGTCTATGGCTACACCTTC. Encoded protein: CASRGAGIVYGYTF.

The V gene is TRBV18, the J gene TRBJ1-5, with 7 bases fitting TRBD1. CDR1 and CDR2 (germline): KGHSH, LQKENI. The CDR3 loop spans 15 amino acids. V lost 3 bases, J lost 2 bases, and 4 bases stayed unmatched. CDR3 DNA sequence: TGTGCCAGCTCACCTCAGGGGGGACGCAATCAGCCCCAGCATTTT. It is translated as CASSPQGGRNQPQHF.

The chain employs TRBV7-3 and TRBJ2-1; TRBD2 matches 11 bases. From germline, CDR1 is SGHTA and CDR2 FQGTGA. The length of the CDR3 is 14 residues. J was trimmed by 9 bases and V by 5 bases; bases with no gene match: 6. CDR3 sequence reads: CASSVSGGAGEQFF. CDR3 in DNA: TGTGCCAGCAGCGTTAGCGGGGGGGCGGGTGAGCAGTTCTTC.

This clone has only a few counts. This chain joins TRBV30 and TRBJ1-5; no firm D call. CDR3 size: 13 residues. V lost 0 bases, J lost 4 bases, and 7 bases lay in between. Germline assignment: CDR1 GTSNPN and CDR2 SVGIG (reference sequence). The CDR3 region is CAWSVGGNQPQHF. The CDR3 DNA reads as TGTGCCTGGAGTGTAGGCGGGAATCAGCCCCAGCATTTT.

The CDR3 DNA is TGTGCCAGCACCGATAGCGTAGTGGCAGATACGCAGTATTTT. This encodes CASTDSVVADTQYF. The gene calls are TRBV7-3 and TRBJ2-3; tentative D call: TRBD2 (5 bases). V lost 7 bases, J lost 4 bases, and 15 bases lay in between. This CDR3 region has 14 residues. Germline loops: CDR1 SGHTA, CDR2 FQGTGA. Drawing the rest from reference TRBV7-3 and TRBJ2-3, the complete variable domain is GAGVSQTPSNKVTEKGKYVELRCDPISGHTALYWYRQSLGQGPEFLIYFQGTGAADDSGLPNDRFFAVRPEGSVSTLKIQRTERGDSAVYLCASTDSVVADTQYFGPGTRLTVL.

The rearrangement joins TRBV27 to TRBJ1-2, with TRBD1 identical over 8 bases. The germline gives CDR1 MNHEY, CDR2 SMNVEV (reference sequence). Trimming at V came to 5 bases and at J to 1 base, leaving 9 bases not matched to a gene. This CDR3 contains 16 residues. CDR3: CASSPNTGQGNYGYTF. The CDR3 region has the DNA TGTGCCAGCAGTCCTAATACCGGACAGGGTAACTATGGCTACACCTTC.

About this clone itself: This CDR3 is also generated by other DNA sequences in the sample. The chain recombines TRBV5-1 with TRBJ2-5, with 7 nucleotides matching TRBD2. V lost 4 bases, J lost 5 bases, and 8 bases stayed unmatched. The CDR3 contains 14 residues. In germline, CDR1 is SGHRS, CDR2 YFSETQ. The CDR3 sequence: CASSPGLGGETQYF. In nucleotides, the CDR3 is TGCGCCAGCAGCCCCGGACTAGGCGGGGAGACCCAGTACTTC.

The chain uses TRBV6-6 and TRBJ1-1; a possible D gene is TRBD1 (5 bases). V was cut by 2 bases and J by 1 base, with 11 bases left in between. The length of the CDR3 is 15 residues. Looked up from germline, CDR1 is MNHNY and CDR2 is SVGAGI (reference sequence). This chain's CDR3 is CASSYGAPRNTEAFF. The CDR3 coding sequence is TGTGCCAGCAGTTACGGGGCCCCAAGGAACACTGAAGCTTTCTTT.

V gene TRBV18 combines with J gene TRBJ2-2; 9 nucleotides line up with TRBD2. The CDR3 is 16 residues long. V lost 6 bases to trimming and J lost 0 bases; unmatched junction nucleotides: 5. Germline CDR1 and CDR2: KGHSH and LQKENI. CDR3: CASSLASGTNTGELFF. For the CDR3, the DNA is TGTGCCAGCTCCCTCGCTAGCGGGACGAACACCGGGGAGCTGTTTTTT.

This rearrangement joins TRBV6-4 to TRBJ2-3; TRBD2 matches 7 bases. Germline lookup yields CDR1 MRHNA and CDR2 SNTAGT. The CDR3 is made up of 14 amino acids. With V trimmed by 2 bases and J by 5 bases, 4 bases remained unmatched. The CDR3 region has the DNA TGTGCCAGCAGTGACGGGGGGGGAGAAGATACGCAGTATTTT. Its translation: CASSDGGGEDTQYF.